A selection of T cell receptor beta chains follows, all from one sample in a study of regulatory T cells in long-lasting Graves disease. TCRdb re-derived calls from the multiplex PCR reads in MiXCR, one entry per CDR3 protein. In the table there are about 660,000 distinct CDR3 sequences, 25% to 35% of which are singletons. The material was peripheral blood mononuclear cells (PBMCs), obtained when the disease was refractory, from a patient treated with antithyroid drugs. The receptor source for this set is a female donor with Graves disease. Each CDR3 is given with its conserved first and last residue.

V gene	J gene	CDR3 protein
TRBV28	TRBJ1-5	CASSLRQGANPSNQPQHF
TRBV6-1	TRBJ1-5	CASTTSRGGTNQPQHF
TRBV29-1	TRBJ2-5	CSVSLAGVETQYF
TRBV28	TRBJ1-5	CASSLLQNSNQPQHF
TRBV27	TRBJ1-1	CASSALFTGNTEAFF
TRBV27	TRBJ1-1	CASVPGHANTEAFF
TRBV9	TRBJ1-6	CASSVQAKGSPLHF
TRBV10-3	TRBJ1-1	CAISPGDTEAFF
TRBV6-1	TRBJ1-1	CASNKEATEAFF
TRBV9	TRBJ2-2	CASSVDPMTGELFF
TRBV12-3/TRBV12-4	TRBJ2-1	CASSPLAGGNNEQFF
TRBV19	TRBJ1-5	CASSIDEGNQPQHF
TRBV30	TRBJ2-7	CAWSKREDGEQYF
TRBV7-9	TRBJ1-4	CASTRTGSNEKLFF
TRBV12-3/TRBV12-4	TRBJ2-5	CASTTPVAETQYF
TRBV27	TRBJ2-5	CASSSPGTGAETQYF
TRBV5-6	TRBJ1-1	CASSLLPGEGNTEAFF
TRBV6-5	TRBJ2-7	CASSYSKGGDEQYF
TRBV7-8	TRBJ2-5	CASSLPRDRLQETQYF
TRBV19	TRBJ1-2	CASSNRDYGYTF